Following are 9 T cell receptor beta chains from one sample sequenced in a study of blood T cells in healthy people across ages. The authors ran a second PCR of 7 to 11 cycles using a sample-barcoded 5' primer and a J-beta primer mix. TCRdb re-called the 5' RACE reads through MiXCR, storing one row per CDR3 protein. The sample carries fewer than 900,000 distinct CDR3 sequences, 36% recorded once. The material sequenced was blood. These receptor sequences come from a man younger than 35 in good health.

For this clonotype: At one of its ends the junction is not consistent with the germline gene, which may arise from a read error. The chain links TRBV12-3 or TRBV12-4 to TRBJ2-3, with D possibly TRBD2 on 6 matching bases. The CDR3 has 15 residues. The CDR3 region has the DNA TGTGCCAGCAGGGACCCGGGACTGGGAGCAGATGCGCAGTATTTT. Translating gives CASRDPGLGADAQYF.

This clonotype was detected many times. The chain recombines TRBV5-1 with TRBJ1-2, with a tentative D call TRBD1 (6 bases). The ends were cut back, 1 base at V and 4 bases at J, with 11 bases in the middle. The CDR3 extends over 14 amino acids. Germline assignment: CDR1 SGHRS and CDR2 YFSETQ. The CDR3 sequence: CASSLFQGSYGYTF. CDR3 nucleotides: TGCGCCAGCAGCTTGTTTCAGGGGAGCTATGGCTACACCTTC.

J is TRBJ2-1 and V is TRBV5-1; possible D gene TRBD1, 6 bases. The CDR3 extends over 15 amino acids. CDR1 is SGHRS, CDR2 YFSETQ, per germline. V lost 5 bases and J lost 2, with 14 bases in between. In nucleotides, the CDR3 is TGCGCCAGCAGTACGCGTCCAGGGGCCTACAATGAGCAGTTCTTC. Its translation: CASSTRPGAYNEQFF.

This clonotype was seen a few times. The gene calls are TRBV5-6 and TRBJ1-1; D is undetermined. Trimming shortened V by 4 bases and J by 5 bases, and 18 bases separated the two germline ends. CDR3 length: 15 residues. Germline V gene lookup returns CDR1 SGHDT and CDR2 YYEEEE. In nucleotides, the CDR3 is TGTGCCAGCAGCCTAATCCCCACCCAGCTTACTGAAGCTTTCTTT. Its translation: CASSLIPTQLTEAFF. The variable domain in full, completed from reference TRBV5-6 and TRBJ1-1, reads DAGVTQSPTHLIKTRGQQVTLRCSPKSGHDTVSWYQQALGQGPQFIFQYYEEEERQRGNFPDRFSGHQFPNYSSELNVNALLLGDSALYLCASSLIPTQLTEAFFGQGTRLTVV.

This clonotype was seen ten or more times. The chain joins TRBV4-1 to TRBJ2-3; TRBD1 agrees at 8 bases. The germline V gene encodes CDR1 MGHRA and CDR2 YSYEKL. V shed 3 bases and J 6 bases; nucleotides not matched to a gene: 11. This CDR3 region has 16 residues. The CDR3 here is CASSQKGQGASDTQYF. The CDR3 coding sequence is TGCGCCAGCAGCCAGAAGGGGCAGGGGGCAAGTGATACGCAGTATTTT.

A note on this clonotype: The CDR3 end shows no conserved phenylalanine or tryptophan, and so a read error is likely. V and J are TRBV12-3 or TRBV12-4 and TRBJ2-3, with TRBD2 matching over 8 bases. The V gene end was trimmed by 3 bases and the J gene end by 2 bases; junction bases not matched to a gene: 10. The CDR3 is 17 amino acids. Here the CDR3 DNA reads TGTGCCAGCAGTTTGGCGCTTACTAGCGGAGCCACAGATACGCAGTATTAT. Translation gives CASSLALTSGATDTQYY.

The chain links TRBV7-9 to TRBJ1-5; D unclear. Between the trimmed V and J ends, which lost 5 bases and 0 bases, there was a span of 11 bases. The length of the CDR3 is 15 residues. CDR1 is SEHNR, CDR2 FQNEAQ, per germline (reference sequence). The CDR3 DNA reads TGTGCCAGCAGCGCAGACGGAAATAGCAATCAGCCCCAGCATTTT. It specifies CASSADGNSNQPQHF.

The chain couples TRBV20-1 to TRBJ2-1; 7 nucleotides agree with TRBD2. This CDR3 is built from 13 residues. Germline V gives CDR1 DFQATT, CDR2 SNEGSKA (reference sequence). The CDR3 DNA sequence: TGCAAGCCGTCCGCGGGGGACTACAATGAGCAGTTCTTC. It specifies CKPSAGDYNEQFF.

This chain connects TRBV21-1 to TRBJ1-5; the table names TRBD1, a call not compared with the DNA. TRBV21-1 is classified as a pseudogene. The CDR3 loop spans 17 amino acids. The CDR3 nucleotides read TGTGCCAGCAGCAAAGCCTCCACGGGGGGAAGCAATCAGCCCCAGCATTTT. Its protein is CASSKASTGGSNQPQHF.